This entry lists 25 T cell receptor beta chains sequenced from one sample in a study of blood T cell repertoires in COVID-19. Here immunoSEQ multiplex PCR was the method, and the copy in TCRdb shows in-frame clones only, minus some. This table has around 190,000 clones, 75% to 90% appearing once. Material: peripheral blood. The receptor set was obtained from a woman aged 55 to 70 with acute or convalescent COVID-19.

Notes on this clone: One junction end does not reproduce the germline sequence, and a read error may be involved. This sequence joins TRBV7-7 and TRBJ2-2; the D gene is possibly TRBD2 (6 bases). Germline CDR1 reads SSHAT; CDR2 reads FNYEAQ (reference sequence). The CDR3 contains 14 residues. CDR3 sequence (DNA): TGTGCTAGCAGTCGGGACTTAGGGACCGGGGAGCTGTTTTTT. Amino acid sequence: CASSRDLGTGELFF.

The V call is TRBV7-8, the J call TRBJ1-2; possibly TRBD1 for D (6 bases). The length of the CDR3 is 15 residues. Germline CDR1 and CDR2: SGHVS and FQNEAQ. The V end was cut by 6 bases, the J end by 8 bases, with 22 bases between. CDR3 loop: CASRSTGMGVGGYTF. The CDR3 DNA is TGTGCCAGCAGGTCCACAGGGATGGGTGTGGGGGGCTACACCTTC.

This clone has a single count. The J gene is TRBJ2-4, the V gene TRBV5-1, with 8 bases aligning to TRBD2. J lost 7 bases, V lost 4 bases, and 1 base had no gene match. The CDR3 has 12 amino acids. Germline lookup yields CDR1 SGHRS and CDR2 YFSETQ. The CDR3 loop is CASSPGGNIQYF. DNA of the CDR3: TGCGCCAGCAGCCCGGGGGGGAACATTCAGTACTTC.

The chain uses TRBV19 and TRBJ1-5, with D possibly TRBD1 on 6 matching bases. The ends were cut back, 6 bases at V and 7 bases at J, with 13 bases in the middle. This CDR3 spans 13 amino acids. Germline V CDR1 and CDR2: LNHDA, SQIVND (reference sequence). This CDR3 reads CASSPDRRQPQHF. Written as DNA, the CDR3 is TGTGCCAGTAGCCCCGACAGGCGCCAGCCCCAGCATTTT.

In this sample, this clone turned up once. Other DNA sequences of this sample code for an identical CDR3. CDR3 sequence (DNA): TGTGCCAGCAGCCCGAGGACAGGGTGGACTGAAGCTTTCTTT. Translation gives CASSPRTGWTEAFF. The chain combines TRBV6-5 with TRBJ1-1, with 8 nucleotides matching TRBD1. V trimming: 6 bases; J trimming: 5 bases; junction bases outside the gene matches: 8. The CDR3 has 14 amino acids. Looked up from germline, CDR1 is MNHEY and CDR2 is SVGAGI.

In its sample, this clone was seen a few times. CDR3: CASRDDRGNQPQHF. CDR3 DNA sequence: TGTGCCAGCAGGGACGACAGGGGCAATCAGCCCCAGCATTTT. The V call is TRBV2, the J call TRBJ1-5; 7 positions agree with TRBD1. Germline V gives CDR1 SNHLY, CDR2 FYNNEI. Losses at the gene ends were 6 bases for V and 2 bases for J; bases not matched to a gene: 4. The CDR3 spans 14 residues. The full variable domain, in which reference TRBV2 and TRBJ1-5 provide the parts outside the CDR3, is EPEVTQTPSHQVTQMGQEVILRCVPISNHLYFYWYRQILGQKVEFLVSFYNNEISEKSEIFDDQFSVERPDGSNFTLKIRSTKLEDSAMYFCASRDDRGNQPQHFGDGTRLSIL.

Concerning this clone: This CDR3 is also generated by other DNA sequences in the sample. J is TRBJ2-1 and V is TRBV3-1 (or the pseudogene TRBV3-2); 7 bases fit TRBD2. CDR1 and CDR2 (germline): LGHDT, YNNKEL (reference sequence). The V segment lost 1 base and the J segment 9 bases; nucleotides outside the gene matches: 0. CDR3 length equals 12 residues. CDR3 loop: CASSQVAGEQFF. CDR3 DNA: TGTGCCAGCAGCCAAGTAGCGGGTGAGCAGTTCTTC.

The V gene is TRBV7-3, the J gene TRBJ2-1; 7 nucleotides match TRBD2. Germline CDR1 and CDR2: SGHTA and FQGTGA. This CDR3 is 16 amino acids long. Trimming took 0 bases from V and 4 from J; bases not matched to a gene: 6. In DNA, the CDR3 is TGTGCCAGCAGCTTAACGGGCACGGGGGGTTACAATGAGCAGTTCTTC. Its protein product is CASSLTGTGGYNEQFF.

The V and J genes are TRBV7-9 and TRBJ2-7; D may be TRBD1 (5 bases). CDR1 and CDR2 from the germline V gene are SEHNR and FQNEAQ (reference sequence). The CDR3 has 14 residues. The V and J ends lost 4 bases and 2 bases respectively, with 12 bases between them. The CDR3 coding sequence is TGTGCCAGCAGCTCGCTTCAGGGTACCTACGAGCAGTACTTC. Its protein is CASSSLQGTYEQYF.

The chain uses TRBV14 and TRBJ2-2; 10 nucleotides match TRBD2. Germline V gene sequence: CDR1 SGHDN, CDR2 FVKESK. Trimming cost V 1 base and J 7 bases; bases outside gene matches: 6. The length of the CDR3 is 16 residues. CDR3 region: CASSQGLAGAGGELFF. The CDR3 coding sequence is TGTGCCAGCAGCCAAGGGCTAGCGGGAGCTGGCGGGGAGCTGTTTTTT.

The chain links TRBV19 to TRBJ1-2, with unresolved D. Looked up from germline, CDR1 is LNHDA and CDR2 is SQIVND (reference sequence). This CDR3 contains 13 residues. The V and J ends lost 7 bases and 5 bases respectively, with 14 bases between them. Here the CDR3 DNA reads TGTGCCAGTACCCGCGGCCTAACATATGGCTACACCTTC. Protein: CASTRGLTYGYTF.

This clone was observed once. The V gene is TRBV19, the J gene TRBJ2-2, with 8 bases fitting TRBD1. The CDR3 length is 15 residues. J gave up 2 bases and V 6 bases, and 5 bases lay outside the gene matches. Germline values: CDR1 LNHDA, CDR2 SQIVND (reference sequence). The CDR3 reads CASRQGDVNTGELFF. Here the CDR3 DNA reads TGTGCCAGTAGACAGGGGGATGTTAACACCGGGGAGCTGTTTTTT.

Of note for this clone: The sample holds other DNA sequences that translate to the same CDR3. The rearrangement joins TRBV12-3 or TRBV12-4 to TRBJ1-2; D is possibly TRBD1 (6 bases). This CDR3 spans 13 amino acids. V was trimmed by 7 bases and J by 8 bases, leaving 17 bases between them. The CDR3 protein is CASTSQGRRGYTF. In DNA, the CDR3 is TGTGCCAGCACCTCACAGGGAAGGCGCGGCTACACCTTC.

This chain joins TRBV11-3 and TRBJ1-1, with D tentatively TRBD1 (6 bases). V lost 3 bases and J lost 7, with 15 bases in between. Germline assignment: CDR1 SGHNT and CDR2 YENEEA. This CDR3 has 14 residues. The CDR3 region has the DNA TGTGCCAGCAGCTTGTCCCCCGGGACAAATGAAGCTTTCTTT. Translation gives CASSLSPGTNEAFF. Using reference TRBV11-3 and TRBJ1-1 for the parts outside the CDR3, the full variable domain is EAGVVQSPRYKIIEKKQPVAFWCNPISGHNTLYWYLQNLGQGPELLIRYENEEAVDDSQLPKDRFSAERLKGVDSTLKIQPAELGDSAVYLCASSLSPGTNEAFFGQGTRLTVV.

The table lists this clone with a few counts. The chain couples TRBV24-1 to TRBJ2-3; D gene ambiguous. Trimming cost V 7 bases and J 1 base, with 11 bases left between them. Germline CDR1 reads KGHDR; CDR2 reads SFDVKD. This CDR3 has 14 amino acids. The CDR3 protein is CATRAGLGTDTQYF. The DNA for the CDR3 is TGTGCCACCAGGGCAGGCCTCGGCACAGATACGCAGTATTTT.

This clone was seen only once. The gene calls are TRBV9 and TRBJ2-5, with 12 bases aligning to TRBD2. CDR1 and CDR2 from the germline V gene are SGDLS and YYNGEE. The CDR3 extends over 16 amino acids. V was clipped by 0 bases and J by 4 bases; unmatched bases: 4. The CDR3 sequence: CASSVALAGGTETQYF. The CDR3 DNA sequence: TGTGCCAGCAGCGTAGCACTAGCGGGAGGTACAGAGACCCAGTACTTC. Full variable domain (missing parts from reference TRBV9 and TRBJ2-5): DSGVTQTPKHLITATGQRVTLRCSPRSGDLSVYWYQQSLDQGLQFLIQYYNGEERAKGNILERFSAQQFPDLHSELNLSSLELGDSALYFCASSVALAGGTETQYFGPGTRLLVL.

The CDR3 region has the DNA TGTGCCAGCAGCTACGACAGGGGGCGGGTCGGGGAGCTGTTTTTT. Amino acids: CASSYDRGRVGELFF. This chain joins TRBV5-8 and TRBJ2-2, with 10 positions matching TRBD1. The germline gives CDR1 SGHTS, CDR2 YDEGEE. The CDR3 consists of 15 residues. After removal of 3 bases from V and 7 bases from J, the junction contained 6 bases not matched to a gene.

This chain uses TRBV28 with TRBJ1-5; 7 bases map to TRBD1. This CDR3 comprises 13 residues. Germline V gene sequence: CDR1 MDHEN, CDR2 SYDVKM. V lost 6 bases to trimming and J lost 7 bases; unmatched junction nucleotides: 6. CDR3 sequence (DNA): TGTGCCAGCAGGACAGGGACGTGGCAGCCCCAGCATTTT. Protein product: CASRTGTWQPQHF.

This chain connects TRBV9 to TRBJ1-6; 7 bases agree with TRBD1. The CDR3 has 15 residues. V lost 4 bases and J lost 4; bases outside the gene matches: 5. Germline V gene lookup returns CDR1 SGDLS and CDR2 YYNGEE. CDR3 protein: CASSPRQGYNSPLHF. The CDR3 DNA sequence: TGTGCCAGCAGCCCTCGACAGGGATATAATTCACCCCTCCACTTT.

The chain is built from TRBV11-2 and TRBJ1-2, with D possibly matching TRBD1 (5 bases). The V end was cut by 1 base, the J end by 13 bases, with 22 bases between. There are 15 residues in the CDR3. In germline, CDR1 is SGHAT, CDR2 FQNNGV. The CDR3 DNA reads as TGTGCCAGCAGCTTAGGCCCTTCGGGGGTAGGCTCCTGCACCTTC. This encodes CASSLGPSGVGSCTF.

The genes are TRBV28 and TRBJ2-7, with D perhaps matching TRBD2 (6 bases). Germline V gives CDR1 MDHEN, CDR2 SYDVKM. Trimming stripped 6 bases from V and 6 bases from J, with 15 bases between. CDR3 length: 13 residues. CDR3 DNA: TGTGCCAGCAGCTCCCGGGACTTCTCCGAGCAGTACTTC. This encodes CASSSRDFSEQYF.

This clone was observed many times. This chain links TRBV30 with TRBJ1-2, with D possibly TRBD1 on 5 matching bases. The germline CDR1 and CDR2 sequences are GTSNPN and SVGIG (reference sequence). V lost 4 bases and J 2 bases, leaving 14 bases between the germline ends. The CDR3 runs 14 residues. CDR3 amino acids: CAWTSGEGNYGYTF. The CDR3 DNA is TGTGCCTGGACCTCGGGGGAGGGGAACTATGGCTACACCTTC.

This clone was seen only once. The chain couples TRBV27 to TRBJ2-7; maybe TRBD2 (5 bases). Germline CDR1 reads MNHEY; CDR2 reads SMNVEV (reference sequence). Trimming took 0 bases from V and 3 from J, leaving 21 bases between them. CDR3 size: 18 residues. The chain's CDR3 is CASSLSLARPPRNYEQYF. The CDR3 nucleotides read TGTGCCAGCAGTTTATCTTTAGCGAGGCCCCCGAGGAACTACGAGCAGTACTTC.

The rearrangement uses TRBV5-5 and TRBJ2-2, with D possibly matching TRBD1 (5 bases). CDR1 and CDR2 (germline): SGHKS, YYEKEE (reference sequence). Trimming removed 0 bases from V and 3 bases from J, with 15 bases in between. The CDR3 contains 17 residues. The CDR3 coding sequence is TGTGCCAGCAGCTTGGCTCTACAGGCTGTCGACACCGGGGAGCTGTTTTTT. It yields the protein CASSLALQAVDTGELFF.

This chain's CDR3 is CASSLRQGDTGELFF. As DNA, the CDR3 is TGTGCCAGCTCCCTAAGACAGGGAGACACCGGGGAGCTGTTTTTT. This chain connects TRBV18 to TRBJ2-2; 7 bases match TRBD1. Germline V gives CDR1 KGHSH, CDR2 LQKENI. J was trimmed by 3 bases and V by 6 bases; bases with no gene match: 7. The CDR3 length is 15 residues.